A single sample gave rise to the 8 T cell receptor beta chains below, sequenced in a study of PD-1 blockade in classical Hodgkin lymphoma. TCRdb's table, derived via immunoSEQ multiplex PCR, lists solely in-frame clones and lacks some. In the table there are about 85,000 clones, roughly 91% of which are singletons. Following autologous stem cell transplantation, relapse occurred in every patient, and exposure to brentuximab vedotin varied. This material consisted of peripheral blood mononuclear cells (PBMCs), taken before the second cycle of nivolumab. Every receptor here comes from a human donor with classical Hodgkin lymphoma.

The CDR3, as DNA: TGTGCCAGCAGCTTACACGGAACGAACACTGAAGCTTTCTTT. Its translation is CASSLHGTNTEAFF. The rearrangement links TRBV7-9 to TRBJ1-1; unclear D gene. V was shortened by 2 bases and J by 1 base, with 8 bases between the two germline ends. CDR3 length: 14 amino acids. Germline CDR1 SEHNR, CDR2 FQNEAQ (reference sequence). The full variable domain, rest sourced from reference TRBV7-9 and TRBJ1-1, is DTGVSQNPRHKITKRGQNVTFRCDPISEHNRLYWYRQTLGQGPEFLTYFQNEAQLEKSRLLSDRFSAERPKGSFSTLEIQRTEQGDSAMYLCASSLHGTNTEAFFGQGTRLTVV.

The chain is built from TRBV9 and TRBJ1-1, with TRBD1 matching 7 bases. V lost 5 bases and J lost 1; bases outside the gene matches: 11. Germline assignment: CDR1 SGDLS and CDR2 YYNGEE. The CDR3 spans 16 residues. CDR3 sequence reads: CASRSGTERSNTEAFF. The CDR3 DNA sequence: TGTGCCAGCAGGAGCGGGACAGAGAGATCGAACACTGAAGCTTTCTTT.

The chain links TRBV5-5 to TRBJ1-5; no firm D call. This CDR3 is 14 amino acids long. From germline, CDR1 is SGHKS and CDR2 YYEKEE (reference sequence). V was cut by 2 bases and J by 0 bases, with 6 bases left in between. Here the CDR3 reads CASSFFVSNQPQHF. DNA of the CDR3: TGTGCCAGCAGCTTTTTCGTTAGCAATCAGCCCCAGCATTTT.

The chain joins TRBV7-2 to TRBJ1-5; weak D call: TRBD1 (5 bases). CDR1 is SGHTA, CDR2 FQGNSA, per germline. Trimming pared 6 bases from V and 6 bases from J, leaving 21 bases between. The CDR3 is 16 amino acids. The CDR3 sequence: CASSPTLGVRAQPQHF. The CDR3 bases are TGTGCCAGCAGTCCTACATTGGGGGTTCGGGCTCAGCCCCAGCATTTT. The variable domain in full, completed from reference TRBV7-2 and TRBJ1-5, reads GAGVSQSPSNKVTEKGKDVELRCDPISGHTALYWYRQSLGQGLEFLIYFQGNSAPDKSGLPSDRFSAERTGGSVSTLTIQRTQQEDSAVYLCASSPTLGVRAQPQHFGDGTRLSIL.

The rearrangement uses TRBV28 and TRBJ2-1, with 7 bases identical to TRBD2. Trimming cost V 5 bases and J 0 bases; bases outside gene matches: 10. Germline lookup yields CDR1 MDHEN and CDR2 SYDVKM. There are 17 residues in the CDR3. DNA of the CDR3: TGTGCCAGCAGTCCGAACCTAGCGGCGCACTCCTACAATGAGCAGTTCTTC. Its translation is CASSPNLAAHSYNEQFF.

The CDR3 reads CASSSTRNSNQPQHF. The CDR3 DNA sequence: TGTGCCAGTAGTAGTACACGGAATAGCAATCAGCCCCAGCATTTT. The rearrangement links TRBV19 to TRBJ1-5; D remains ambiguous. Germline V lookup: CDR1 LNHDA, CDR2 SQIVND (reference sequence). This CDR3 contains 15 residues. The ends were cut back, 4 bases at V and 0 bases at J, with 10 bases in the middle.

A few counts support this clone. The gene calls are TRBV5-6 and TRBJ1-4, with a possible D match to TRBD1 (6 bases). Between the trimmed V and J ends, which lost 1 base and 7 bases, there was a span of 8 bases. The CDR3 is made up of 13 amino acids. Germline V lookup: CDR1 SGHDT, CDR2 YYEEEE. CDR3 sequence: CASSLSGVEKLFF. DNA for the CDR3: TGTGCCAGCAGCTTGTCAGGGGTTGAAAAACTGTTTTTT.

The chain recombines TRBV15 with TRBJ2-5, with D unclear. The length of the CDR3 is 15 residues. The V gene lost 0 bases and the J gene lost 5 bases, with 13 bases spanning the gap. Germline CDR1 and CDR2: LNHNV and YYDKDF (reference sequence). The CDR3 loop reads CATSRDSGLMETQYF. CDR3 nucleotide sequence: TGTGCCACCAGCAGAGATTCGGGTTTGATGGAGACCCAGTACTTC.